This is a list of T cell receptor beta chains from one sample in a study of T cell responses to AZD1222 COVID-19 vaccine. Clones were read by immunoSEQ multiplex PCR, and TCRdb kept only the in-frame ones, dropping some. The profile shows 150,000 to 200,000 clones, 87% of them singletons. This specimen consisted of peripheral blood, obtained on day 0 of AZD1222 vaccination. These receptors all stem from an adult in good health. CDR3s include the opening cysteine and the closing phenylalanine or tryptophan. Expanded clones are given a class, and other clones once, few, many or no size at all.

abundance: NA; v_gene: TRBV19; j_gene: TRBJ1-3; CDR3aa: CASSIGGNGNTIYF
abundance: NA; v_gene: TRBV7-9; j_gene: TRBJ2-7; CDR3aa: CASSLSLAAYEQYF
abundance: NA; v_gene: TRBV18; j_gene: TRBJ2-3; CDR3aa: CASSARLSGSGTDTQYF
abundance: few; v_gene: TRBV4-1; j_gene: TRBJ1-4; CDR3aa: CASSQEGPPRDSTNEKLFF
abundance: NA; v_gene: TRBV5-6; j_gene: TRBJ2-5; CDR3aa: CASSFRTGQETQYF
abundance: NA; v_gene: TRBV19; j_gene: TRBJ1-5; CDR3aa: CASSMGSNQPQHF
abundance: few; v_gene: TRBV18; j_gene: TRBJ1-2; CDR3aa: CASTIRLRDGYTF
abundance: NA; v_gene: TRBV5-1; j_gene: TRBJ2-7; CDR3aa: CASSLDRDYEQYF
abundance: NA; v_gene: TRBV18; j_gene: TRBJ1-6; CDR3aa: CASSPTDRAYNSPLHF
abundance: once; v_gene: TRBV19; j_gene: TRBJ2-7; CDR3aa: CASSIQAGSSYEQYF
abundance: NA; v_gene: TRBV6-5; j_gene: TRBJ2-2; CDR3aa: CASSYGDGSITGELFF
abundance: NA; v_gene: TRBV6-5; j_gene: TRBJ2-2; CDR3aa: CASNLQGNTGELFF
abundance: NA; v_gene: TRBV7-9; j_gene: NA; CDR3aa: CASSSGQTNVQFF
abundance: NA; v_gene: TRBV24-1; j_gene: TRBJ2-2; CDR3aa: CATSDFTGTGGTGELFF
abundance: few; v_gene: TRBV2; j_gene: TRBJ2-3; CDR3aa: CASSDLHGRDRDTQYF
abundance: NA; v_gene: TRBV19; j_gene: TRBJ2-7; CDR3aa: CAGRRDREGREQYF
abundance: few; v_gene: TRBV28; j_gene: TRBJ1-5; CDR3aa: CASTETGGGNQPQHF
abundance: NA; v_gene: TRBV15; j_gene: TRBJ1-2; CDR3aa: CATSRSGSYGYTF
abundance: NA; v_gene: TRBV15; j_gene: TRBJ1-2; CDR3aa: CATSPAGTQANYGYTF
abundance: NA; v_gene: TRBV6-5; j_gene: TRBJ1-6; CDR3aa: CASSPPAGYNSPLHF
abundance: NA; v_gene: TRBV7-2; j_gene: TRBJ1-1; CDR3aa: CASSFSHNTEAFF
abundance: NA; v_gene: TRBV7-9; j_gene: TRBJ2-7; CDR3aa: CASSYGTGDDEQYF
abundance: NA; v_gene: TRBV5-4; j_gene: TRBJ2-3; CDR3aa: CASSFLAGTDTQYF
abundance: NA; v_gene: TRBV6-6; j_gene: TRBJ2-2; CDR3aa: CASSYRTVNTGELFF
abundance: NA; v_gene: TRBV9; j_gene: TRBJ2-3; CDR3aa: CASSPRGQRPSTDTQYF
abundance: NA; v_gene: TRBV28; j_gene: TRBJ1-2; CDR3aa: CASSLSDYGYTF
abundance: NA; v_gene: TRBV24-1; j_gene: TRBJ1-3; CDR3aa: CATSDPRVGGNTIYF
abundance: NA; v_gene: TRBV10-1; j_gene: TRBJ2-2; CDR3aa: CASSDPGPGELFF
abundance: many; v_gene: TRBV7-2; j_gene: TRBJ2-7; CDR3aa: CASSLLPTGEQYF
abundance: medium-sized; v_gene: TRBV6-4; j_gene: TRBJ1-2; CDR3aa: CASRDTLNYGYTF
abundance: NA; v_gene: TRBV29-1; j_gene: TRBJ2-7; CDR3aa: CSAGTDVYEQYF
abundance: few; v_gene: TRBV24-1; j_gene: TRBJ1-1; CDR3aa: CATSDGTRNTEAFF
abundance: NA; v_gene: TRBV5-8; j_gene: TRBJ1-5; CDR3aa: CASSREGTGGSNQPQHF
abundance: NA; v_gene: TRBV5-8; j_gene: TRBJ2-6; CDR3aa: CASSLDRLAGGAGANVLTF
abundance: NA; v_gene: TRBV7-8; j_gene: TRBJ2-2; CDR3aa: CASSLFGGSNTGELFF
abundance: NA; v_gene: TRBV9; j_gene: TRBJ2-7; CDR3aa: CASSVDSGHSYEQYF
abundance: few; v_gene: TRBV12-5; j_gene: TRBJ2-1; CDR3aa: CASGLRLAGRSSYNEQFF
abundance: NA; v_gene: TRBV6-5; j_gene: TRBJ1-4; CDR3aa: CASSYPRRDEKLFF
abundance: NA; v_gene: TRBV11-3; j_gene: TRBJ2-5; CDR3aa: CASATGGMSQETQYF
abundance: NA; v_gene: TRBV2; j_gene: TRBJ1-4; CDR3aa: CATQGQAATNEKLFF
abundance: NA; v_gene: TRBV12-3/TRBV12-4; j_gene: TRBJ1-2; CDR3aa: CASRLQGAGGYTF
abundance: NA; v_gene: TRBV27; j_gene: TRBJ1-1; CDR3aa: CASSLLTLGGANTEAFF
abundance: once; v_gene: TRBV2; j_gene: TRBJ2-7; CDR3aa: CASRLNWEGGEQYF
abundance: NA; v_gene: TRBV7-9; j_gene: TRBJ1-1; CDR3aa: CASSLARGGREAFF
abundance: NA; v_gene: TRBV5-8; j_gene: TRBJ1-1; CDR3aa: CASSLTRGPGKGPEAFF
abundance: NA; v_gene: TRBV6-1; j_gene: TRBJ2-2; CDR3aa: CASSEQPLIGELFF
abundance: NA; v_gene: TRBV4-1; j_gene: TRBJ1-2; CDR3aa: CASSRTKGDGYTF
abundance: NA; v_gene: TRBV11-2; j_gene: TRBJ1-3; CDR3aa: CASSSGGNTIYF
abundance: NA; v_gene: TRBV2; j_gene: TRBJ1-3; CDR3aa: CASSPTGSGNTIYF
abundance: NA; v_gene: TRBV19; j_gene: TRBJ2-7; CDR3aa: CASSLLGTGSYEQYF
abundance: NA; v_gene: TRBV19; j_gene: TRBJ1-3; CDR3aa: CASSTTGQSAGNTIYF
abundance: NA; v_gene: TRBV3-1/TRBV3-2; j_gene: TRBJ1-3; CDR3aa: CASSQAGYGNTIYF
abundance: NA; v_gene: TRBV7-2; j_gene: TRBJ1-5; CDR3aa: CASSPGRSNQPQHF
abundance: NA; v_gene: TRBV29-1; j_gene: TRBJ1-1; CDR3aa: CSVELGRTEAFF
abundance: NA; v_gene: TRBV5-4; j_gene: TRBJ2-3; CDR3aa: CASSPTSGSTDTQYF
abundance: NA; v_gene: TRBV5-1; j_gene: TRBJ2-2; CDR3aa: CASSLPGQATNTGELFF
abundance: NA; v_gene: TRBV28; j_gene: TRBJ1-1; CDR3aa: CASSLINARVTEAFF
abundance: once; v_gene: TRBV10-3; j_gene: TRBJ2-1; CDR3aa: CATAPVGGMSEQFF
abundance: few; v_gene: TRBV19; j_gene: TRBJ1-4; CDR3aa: CASSILGPQRANEKLFF
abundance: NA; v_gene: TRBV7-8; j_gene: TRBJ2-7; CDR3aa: CASRLSGSSYEQYF